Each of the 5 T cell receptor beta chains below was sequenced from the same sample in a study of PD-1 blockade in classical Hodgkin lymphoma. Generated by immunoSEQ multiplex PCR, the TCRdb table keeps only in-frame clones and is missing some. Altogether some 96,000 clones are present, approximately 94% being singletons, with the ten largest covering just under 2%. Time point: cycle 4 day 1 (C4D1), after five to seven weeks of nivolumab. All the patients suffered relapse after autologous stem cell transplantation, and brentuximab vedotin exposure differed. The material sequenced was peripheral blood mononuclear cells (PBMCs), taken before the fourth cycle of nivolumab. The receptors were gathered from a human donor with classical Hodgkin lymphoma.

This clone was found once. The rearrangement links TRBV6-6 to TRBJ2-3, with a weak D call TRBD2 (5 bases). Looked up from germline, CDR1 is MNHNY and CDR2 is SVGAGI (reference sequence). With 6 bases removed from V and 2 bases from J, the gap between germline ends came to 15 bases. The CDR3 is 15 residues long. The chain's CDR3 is CASSLDGRDTDTQYF. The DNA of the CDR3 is TGTGCCAGCAGCCTGGACGGACGGGACACAGATACGCAGTATTTT.

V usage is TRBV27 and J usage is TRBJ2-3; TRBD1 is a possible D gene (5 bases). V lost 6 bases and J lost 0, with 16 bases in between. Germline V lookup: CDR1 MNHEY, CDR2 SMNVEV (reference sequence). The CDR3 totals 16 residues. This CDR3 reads CASSPPYRSSTDTQYF. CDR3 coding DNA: TGTGCCAGCAGCCCTCCATACAGGTCTAGCACAGATACGCAGTATTTT.

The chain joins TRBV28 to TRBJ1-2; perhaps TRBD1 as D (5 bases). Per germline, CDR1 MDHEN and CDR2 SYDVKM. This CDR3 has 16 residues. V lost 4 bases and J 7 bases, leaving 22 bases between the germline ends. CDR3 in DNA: TGTGCCAGCAGTTCCCCATTGGGGCAGGGCTGGCGTGGCTACACCTTC. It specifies CASSSPLGQGWRGYTF.

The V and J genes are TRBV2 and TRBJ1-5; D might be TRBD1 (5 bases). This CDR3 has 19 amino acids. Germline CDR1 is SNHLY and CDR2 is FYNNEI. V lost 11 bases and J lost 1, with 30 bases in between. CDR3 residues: CAGCPKKAAGTQSNQPQHF. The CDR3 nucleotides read TGTGCCGGTTGCCCTAAAAAAGCTGCGGGGACCCAGAGCAATCAGCCCCAGCATTTT.

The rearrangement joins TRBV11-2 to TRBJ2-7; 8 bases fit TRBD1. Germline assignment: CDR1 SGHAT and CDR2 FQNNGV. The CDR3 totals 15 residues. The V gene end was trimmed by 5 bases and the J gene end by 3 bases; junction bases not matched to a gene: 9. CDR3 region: CASSLGFGQGYEQYF. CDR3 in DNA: TGTGCCAGCAGCCTGGGGTTTGGACAGGGCTACGAGCAGTACTTC.